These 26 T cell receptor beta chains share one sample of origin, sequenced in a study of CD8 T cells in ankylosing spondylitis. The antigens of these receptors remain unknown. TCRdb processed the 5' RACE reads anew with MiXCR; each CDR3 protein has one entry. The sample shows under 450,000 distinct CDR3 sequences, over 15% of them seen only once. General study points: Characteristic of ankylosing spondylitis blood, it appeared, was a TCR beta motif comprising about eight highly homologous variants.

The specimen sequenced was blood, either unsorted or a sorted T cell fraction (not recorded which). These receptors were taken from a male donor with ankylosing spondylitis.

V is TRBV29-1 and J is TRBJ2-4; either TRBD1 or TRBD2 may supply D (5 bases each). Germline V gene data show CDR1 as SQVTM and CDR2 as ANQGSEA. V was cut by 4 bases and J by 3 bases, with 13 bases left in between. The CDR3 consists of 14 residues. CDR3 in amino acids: CSVGDPLSKNIQYF. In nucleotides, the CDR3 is TGCAGCGTTGGGGACCCCCTCAGCAAAAACATTCAGTACTTC.

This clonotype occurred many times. In DNA, the CDR3 is TGCGCCAGCAGCACGGAGGGGTCTGGGGCCAACGTCCTGACTTTC. As protein: CASSTEGSGANVLTF. This rearrangement joins TRBV5-1 to TRBJ2-6; weak D call: TRBD2 (6 bases). Germline V lookup: CDR1 SGHRS, CDR2 YFSETQ. The CDR3 covers 15 residues. The V gene lost 4 bases and the J gene lost 1 base, with 9 bases spanning the gap. Based on the CDR3 plus reference TRBV5-1 and TRBJ2-6, the full variable domain is KAGVTQTPRYLIKTRGQQVTLSCSPISGHRSVSWYQQTPGQGLQFLFEYFSETQRNKGNFPGRFSGRQFSNSRSEMNVSTLELGDSALYLCASSTEGSGANVLTFGAGSRLTVL.

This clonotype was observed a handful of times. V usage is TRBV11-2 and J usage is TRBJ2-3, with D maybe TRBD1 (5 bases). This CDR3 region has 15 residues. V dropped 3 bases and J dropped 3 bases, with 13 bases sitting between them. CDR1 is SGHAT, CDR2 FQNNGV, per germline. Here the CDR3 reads CASSFRVFGTDTQYF. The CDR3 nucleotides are TGTGCCAGCAGCTTCAGGGTATTCGGGACAGATACGCAGTATTTT.

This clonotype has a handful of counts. CDR3 region: CASSLEGRLGNTIYF. The CDR3 DNA follows: TGCGCCAGCAGCTTGGAGGGGAGACTTGGAAACACCATATATTTT. V is TRBV5-1 and J is TRBJ1-3, with D perhaps matching TRBD1 (5 bases). The CDR3 loop spans 15 amino acids. CDR1 is SGHRS, CDR2 YFSETQ, per germline. V lost 0 bases and J 3 bases, leaving 10 bases between the germline ends.

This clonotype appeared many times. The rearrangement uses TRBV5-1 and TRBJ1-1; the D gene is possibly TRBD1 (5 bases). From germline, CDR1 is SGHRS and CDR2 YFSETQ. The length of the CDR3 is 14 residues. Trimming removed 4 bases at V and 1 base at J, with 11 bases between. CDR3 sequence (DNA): TGCGCCAGCAGCCCTATGGGGGGGAACACTGAAGCTTTCTTT. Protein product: CASSPMGGNTEAFF. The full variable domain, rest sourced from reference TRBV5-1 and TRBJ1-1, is KAGVTQTPRYLIKTRGQQVTLSCSPISGHRSVSWYQQTPGQGLQFLFEYFSETQRNKGNFPGRFSGRQFSNSRSEMNVSTLELGDSALYLCASSPMGGNTEAFFGQGTRLTVV.

For the CDR3, the DNA is TGCAGTGCTAGCCGATTCGGGGAGACCCAGTACTTC. Translating gives CSASRFGETQYF. The V and J genes are TRBV20-1 and TRBJ2-5; D unresolved. The CDR3 has 12 residues. Germline V gene lookup returns CDR1 DFQATT and CDR2 SNEGSKA (reference sequence). Trimming left V 3 bases short and J 5 bases short, with 10 bases between.

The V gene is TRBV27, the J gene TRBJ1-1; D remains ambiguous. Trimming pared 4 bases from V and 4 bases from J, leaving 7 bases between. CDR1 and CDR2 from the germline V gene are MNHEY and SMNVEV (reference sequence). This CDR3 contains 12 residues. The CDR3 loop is CASSSKSTEAFF. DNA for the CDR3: TGTGCCAGCAGTTCGAAGAGCACTGAAGCTTTCTTT.

As DNA, the CDR3 is TGTGCCAGCAGTTACCTCTCTTCCTCTGGGGCCAACGTCCTGACTTTC. Protein: CASSYLSSSGANVLTF. V gene TRBV6-5 combines with J gene TRBJ2-6; D is unclear. V gave up 2 bases and J gave up 0 bases, with 8 bases separating them. CDR1 MNHEY and CDR2 SVGAGI come from the germline V gene. CDR3 length: 16 residues.

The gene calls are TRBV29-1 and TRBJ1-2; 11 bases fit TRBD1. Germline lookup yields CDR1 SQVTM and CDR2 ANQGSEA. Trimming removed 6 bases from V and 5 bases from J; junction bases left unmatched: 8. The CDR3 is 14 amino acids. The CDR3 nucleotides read TGCAGCGTCGAACGGACAGGGGGCCCATATGGCTACACCTTC. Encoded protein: CSVERTGGPYGYTF.

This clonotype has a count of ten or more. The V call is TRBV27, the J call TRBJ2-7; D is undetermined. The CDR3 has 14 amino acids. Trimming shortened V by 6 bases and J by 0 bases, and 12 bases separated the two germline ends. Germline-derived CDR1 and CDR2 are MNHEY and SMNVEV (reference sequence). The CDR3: CASRGSFSSYEQYF. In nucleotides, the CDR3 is TGTGCCAGCAGGGGGTCTTTCAGCTCCTACGAGCAGTACTTC.

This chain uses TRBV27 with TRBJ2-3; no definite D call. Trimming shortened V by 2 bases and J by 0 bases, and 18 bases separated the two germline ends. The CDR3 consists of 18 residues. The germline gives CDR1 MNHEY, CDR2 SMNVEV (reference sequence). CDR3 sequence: CASSLRFSAGRSTDTQYF. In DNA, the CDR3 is TGTGCCAGCAGTTTAAGGTTCTCGGCAGGCCGGAGCACAGATACGCAGTATTTT.

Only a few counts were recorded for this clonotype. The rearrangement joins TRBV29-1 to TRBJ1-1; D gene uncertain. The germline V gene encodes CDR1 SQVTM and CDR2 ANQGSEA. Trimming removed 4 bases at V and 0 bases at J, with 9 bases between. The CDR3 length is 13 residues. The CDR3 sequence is CSVGPKVNTEAFF. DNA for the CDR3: TGCAGCGTTGGGCCGAAGGTGAACACTGAAGCTTTCTTT.

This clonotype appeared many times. CDR3 nucleotides: TGTGCCAGCAGTTTAGCGGGAGGGCTCAATGAGCAGTTCTTC. This codes for CASSLAGGLNEQFF. V gene TRBV12-3 or TRBV12-4 combines with J gene TRBJ2-1; 7 positions agree with TRBD2. The V gene end was trimmed by 0 bases and the J gene end by 6 bases; junction bases not matched to a gene: 2. The CDR3 runs 14 residues.

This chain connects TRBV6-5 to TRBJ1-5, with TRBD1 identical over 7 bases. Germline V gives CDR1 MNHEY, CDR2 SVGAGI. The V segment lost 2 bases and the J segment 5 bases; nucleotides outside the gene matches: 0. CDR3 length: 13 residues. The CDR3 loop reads CASSYDRDQPQHF. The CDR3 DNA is TGTGCCAGCAGTTACGACAGGGATCAGCCCCAGCATTTT.

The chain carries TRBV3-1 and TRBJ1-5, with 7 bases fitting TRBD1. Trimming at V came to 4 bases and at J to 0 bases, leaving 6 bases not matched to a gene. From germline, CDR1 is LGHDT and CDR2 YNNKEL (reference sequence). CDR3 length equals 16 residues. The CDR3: CASSPPGGYSNQPQHF. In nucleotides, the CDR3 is TGTGCCAGCAGCCCCCCAGGGGGGTATAGCAATCAGCCCCAGCATTTT.

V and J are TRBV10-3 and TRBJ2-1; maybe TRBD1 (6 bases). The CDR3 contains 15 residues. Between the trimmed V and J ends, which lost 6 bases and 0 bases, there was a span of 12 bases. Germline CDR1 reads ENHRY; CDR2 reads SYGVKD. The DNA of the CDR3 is TGTGCCATCAGCAGCCAGGGGCCCTCCTACAATGAGCAGTTCTTC. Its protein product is CAISSQGPSYNEQFF.

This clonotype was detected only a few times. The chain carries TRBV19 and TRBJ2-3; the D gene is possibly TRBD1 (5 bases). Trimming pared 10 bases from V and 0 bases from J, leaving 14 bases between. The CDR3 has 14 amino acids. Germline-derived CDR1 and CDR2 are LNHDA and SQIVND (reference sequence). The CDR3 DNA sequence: TGTGCCACCTCCCCCTGGGGCAGCACAGATACGCAGTATTTT. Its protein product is CATSPWGSTDTQYF.

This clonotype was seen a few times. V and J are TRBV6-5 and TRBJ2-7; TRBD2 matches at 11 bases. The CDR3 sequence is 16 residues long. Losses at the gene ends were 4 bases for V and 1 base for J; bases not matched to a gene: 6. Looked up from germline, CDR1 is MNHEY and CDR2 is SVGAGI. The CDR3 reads CASSSRLAGSSYEQYF. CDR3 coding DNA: TGTGCCAGCAGTTCGAGACTAGCGGGGTCATCCTACGAGCAGTACTTC.

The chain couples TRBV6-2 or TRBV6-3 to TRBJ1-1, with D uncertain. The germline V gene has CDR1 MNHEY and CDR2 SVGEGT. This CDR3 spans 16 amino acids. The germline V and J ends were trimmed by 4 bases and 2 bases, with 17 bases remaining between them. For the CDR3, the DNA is TGTGCCAGCAGTTCCCGACGACCAGCCTTCAACACTGAAGCTTTCTTT. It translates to CASSSRRPAFNTEAFF.

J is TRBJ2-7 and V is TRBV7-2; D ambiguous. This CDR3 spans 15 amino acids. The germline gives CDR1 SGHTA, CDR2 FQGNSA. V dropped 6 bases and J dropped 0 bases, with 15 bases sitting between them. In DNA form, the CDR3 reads TGTGCCAGCAGTAACTACGGGTCGAGCTCCTACGAGCAGTACTTC. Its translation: CASSNYGSSSYEQYF.

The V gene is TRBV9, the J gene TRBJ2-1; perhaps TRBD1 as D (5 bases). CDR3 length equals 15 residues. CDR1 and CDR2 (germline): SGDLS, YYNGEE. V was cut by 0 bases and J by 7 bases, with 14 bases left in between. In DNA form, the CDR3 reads TGTGCCAGCAGCGTAGAAATGGGGCGCAAAAATGAGCAGTTCTTC. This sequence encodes CASSVEMGRKNEQFF.

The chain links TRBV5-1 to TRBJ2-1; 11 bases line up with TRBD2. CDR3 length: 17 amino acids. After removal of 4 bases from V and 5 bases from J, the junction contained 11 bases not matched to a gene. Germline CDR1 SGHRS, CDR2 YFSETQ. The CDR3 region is CASSLSITSGGNNEQFF. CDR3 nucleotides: TGCGCCAGCAGCCTCTCTATAACTAGCGGGGGAAACAATGAGCAGTTCTTC.

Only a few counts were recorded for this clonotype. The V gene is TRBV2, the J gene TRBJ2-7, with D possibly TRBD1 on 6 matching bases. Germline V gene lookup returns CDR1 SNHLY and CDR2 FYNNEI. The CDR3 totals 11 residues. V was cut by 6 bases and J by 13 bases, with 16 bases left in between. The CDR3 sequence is CASRQGQLLYF. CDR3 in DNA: TGTGCCAGCAGACAAGGACAGCTTCTCTACTTC.

CDR3 coding DNA: TGTGCCAGCAGCTTAAAGTCCGGCCTAGCAGCAGATACGCAGTATTTT. This translates into CASSLKSGLAADTQYF. The genes are TRBV7-6 and TRBJ2-3, with D perhaps matching TRBD2 (5 bases). Germline V gene lookup returns CDR1 SGHVS and CDR2 FNYEAQ. V dropped 2 bases and J dropped 4 bases, with 16 bases sitting between them. CDR3 size: 16 residues.

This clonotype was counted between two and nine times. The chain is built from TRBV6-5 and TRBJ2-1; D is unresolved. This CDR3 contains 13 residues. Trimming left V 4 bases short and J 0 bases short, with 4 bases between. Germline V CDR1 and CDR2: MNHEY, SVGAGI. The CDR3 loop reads CASSWDSYNEQFF. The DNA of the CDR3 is TGTGCCAGCAGTTGGGACTCCTACAATGAGCAGTTCTTC.

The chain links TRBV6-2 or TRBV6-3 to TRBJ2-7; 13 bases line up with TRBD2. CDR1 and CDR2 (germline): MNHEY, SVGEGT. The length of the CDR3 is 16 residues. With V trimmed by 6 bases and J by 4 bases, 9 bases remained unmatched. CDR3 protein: CASRPGTSGVRYEQYF. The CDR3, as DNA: TGTGCCAGCAGACCCGGGACTAGCGGGGTGAGATACGAGCAGTACTTC.